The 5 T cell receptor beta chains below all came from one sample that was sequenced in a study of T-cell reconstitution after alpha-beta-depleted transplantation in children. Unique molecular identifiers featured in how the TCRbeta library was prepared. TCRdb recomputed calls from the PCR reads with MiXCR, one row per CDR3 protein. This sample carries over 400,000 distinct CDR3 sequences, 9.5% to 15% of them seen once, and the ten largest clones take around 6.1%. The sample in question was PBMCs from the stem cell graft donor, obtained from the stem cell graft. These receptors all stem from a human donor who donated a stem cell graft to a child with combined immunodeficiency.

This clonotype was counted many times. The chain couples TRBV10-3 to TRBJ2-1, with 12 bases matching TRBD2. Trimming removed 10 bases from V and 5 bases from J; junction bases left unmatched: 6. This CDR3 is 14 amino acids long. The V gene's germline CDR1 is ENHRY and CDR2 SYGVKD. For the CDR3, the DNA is TGTGCCACCACGGGACTAGCGGGCAACAATGAGCAGTTCTTC. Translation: CATTGLAGNNEQFF.

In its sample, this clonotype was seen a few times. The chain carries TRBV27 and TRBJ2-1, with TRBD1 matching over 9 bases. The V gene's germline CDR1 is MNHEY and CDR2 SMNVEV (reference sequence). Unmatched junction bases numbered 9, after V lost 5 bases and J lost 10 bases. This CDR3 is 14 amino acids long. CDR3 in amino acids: CASSAGQGTSEQFF. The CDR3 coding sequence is TGTGCCAGCAGTGCTGGACAGGGGACATCGGAGCAGTTCTTC.

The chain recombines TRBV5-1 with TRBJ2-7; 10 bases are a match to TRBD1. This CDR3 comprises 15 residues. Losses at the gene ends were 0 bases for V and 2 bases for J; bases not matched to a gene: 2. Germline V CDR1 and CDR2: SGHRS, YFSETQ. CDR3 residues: CASSLGGTGAYEQYF. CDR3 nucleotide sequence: TGCGCCAGCAGCTTGGGCGGGACAGGGGCCTACGAGCAGTACTTC.

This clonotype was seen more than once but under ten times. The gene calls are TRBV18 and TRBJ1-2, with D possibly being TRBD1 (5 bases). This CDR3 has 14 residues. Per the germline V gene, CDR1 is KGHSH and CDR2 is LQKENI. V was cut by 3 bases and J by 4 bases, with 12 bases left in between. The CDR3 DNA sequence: TGTGCCAGCTCACCCCAAGCAGGGCTCTATGGCTACACCTTC. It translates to CASSPQAGLYGYTF.

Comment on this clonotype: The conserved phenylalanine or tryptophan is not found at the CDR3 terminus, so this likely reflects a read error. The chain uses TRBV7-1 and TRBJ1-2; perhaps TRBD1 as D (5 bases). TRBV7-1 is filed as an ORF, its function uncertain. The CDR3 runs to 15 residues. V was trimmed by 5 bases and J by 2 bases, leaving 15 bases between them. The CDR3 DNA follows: TGTGCCAGCAGCCCCGTGGGACCCCTAAACTATGGCTACACCTAC. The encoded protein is CASSPVGPLNYGYTY.